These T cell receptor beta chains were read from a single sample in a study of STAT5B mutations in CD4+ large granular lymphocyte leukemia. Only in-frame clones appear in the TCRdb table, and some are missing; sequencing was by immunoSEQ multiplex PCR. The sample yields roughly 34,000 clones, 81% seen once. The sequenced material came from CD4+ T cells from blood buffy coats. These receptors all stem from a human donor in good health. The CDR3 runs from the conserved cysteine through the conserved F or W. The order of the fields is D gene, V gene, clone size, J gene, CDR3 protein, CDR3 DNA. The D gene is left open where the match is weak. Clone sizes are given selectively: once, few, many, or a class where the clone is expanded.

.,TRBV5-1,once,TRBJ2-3,CASSLFRSGSSTDTQYF,TGCGCCAGCAGCTTGTTCCGAAGCGGATCTAGCACAGATACGCAGTATTTT
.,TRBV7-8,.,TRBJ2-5,CASSPLPQVYF,TGTGCCAGCAGCCCTCTTCCCCAGGTGTACTTC
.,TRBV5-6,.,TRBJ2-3,CASSSTGRPTDTQYF,TGTGCCAGCAGCTCCACAGGGCGCCCCACAGATACGCAGTATTTT
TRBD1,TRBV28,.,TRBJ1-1,CASRGQGLGTEAFF,TGTGCCAGCAGGGGACAGGGGCTGGGCACTGAAGCTTTCTTT
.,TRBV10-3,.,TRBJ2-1,CAISEAATDLNEQFF,TGTGCCATCAGTGAGGCCGCGACGGACCTAAATGAGCAGTTCTTC
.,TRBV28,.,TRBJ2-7,CASSFPTGVGYEQYF,TGTGCCAGCAGTTTCCCGACAGGCGTGGGGTACGAGCAGTACTTC
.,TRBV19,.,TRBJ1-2,CASRPGAGDYTF,TGTGCCAGTAGACCCGGAGCTGGGGACTACACCTTC
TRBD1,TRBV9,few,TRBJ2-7,CASSPRTGFYEQYF,TGTGCCAGCAGCCCTCGGACAGGATTTTACGAGCAGTACTTC
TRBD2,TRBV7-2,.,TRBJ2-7,CASSRWREGYEQYF,TGTGCCAGCAGCCGGTGGCGGGAGGGGTACGAGCAGTACTTC
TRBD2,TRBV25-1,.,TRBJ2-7,CASGLAGDYEQYF,TGTGCCTCAGGACTAGCGGGGGACTACGAGCAGTACTTC
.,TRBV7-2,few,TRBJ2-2,CASSLMASATGELFF,TGTGCCAGCAGCTTAATGGCTAGCGCCACCGGGGAGCTGTTTTTT
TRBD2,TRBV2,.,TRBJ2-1,CASVWERDGEQFF,TGTGCCAGCGTATGGGAGCGGGACGGTGAGCAGTTCTTC
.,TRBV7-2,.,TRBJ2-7,CASSLDGSSSYEQYF,TGTGCCAGCAGCTTAGATGGGTCTTCCTCCTACGAGCAGTACTTC
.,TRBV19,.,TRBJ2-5,CASRADPQGVETQYF,TGTGCCAGTAGGGCGGACCCACAGGGCGTGGAGACCCAGTACTTC
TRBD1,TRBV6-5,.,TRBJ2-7,CASTRTGGYEQYF,TGTGCCAGCACCAGGACAGGGGGTTACGAGCAGTACTTC
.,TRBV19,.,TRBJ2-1,CASQGSVNEQFF,TGTGCCAGCCAGGGAAGCGTCAATGAGCAGTTCTTC
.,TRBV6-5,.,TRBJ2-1,CASSYSWGSYNEQFF,TGTGCCAGCAGTTACTCGTGGGGCTCCTACAATGAGCAGTTCTTC
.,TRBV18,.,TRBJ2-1,CASSPLRDRGNEQFF,TGTGCCAGCTCACCTTTGCGGGATAGGGGCAATGAGCAGTTCTTC
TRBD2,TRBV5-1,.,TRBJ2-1,CASSLGASGILYNEQFF,TGCGCCAGCAGCTTGGGGGCTAGCGGGATCCTCTACAATGAGCAGTTCTTC
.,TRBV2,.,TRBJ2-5,CASKETNGQETQYF,TGTGCCAGCAAGGAGACGAACGGGCAAGAGACCCAGTACTTC
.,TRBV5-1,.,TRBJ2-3,CASSLVPGLGTDTQYF,TGCGCCAGCAGCTTGGTGCCGGGATTGGGTACAGATACGCAGTATTTT
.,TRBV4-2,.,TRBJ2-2,CASSLPGLGGELFF,TGTGCCAGCAGCCTCCCGGGGCTGGGCGGGGAGCTGTTTTTT
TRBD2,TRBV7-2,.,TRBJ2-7,CASSFTSGRFYEQYF,TGTGCCAGCAGTTTTACTAGCGGGAGGTTCTACGAGCAGTACTTC
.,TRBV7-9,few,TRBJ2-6,CASSYSRTGLGSGANVLTF,TGTGCCAGCAGCTACTCAAGGACGGGGTTGGGCTCTGGGGCCAACGTCCTGACTTTC
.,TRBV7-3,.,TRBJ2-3,CASSPGGTDTQYF,TGTGCCAGCAGCCCCGGGGGCACAGATACGCAGTATTTT